Listed below are T cell receptor beta chains from one sample, sequenced in a study of PD-1 blockade in classical Hodgkin lymphoma. Assay: immunoSEQ multiplex PCR; the TCRdb copy retains only in-frame clones and omits some. The sample holds roughly 100,000 clones, roughly 87% seen once. The specimen comprised peripheral blood mononuclear cells (PBMCs), sampled before the fourth cycle of nivolumab. The receptors here all came from a human donor with classical Hodgkin lymphoma. CDR3s include the opening cysteine and the closing phenylalanine or tryptophan. Each record gives: V gene, D gene, J gene, clone size, CDR3 DNA, CDR3 protein. The D gene is left open where the match is weak. Part of the rows lack a size; the others show once, few, many or a class for expanded clones.

V gene: TRBV29-1; D gene: TRBD1; J gene: TRBJ1-2; clone size: -; CDR3 DNA: TGCAGCGTTGAAGAGGCGGACAGGCCGAACTATGGCTACACCTTC; CDR3 protein: CSVEEADRPNYGYTF
V gene: TRBV6-5; D gene: -; J gene: TRBJ2-1; clone size: -; CDR3 DNA: TGTGCCAGCAGCCTTACCCCCCTTGCGAACAATGAGCAGTTCTTC; CDR3 protein: CASSLTPLANNEQFF
V gene: TRBV30; D gene: TRBD1; J gene: TRBJ2-3; clone size: -; CDR3 DNA: TGTGCCTGGGCGGGACAGGGACTCAGCACAGATACGCAGTATTTT; CDR3 protein: CAWAGQGLSTDTQYF
V gene: TRBV6-5; D gene: TRBD1; J gene: TRBJ1-2; clone size: few; CDR3 DNA: TGTGCCAGCAGTTGGACGGACAGGGGTGTTTTGGGCTACACCTTC; CDR3 protein: CASSWTDRGVLGYTF
V gene: TRBV6-4; D gene: -; J gene: TRBJ2-2; clone size: -; CDR3 DNA: TGTGCCAGCGGGACCGCGAACACCGGGGAGCTGTTTTTT; CDR3 protein: CASGTANTGELFF
V gene: TRBV6-5; D gene: -; J gene: TRBJ2-7; clone size: -; CDR3 DNA: TGTGCCAGCACGCCGACAGAGTACTACGAGCAGTACTTC; CDR3 protein: CASTPTEYYEQYF
V gene: TRBV28; D gene: -; J gene: TRBJ2-7; clone size: -; CDR3 DNA: TGTGCCAGCAGTGCCGGGATGCCAGGCTCCTACGAGCAGTACTTC; CDR3 protein: CASSAGMPGSYEQYF
V gene: TRBV2; D gene: TRBD1; J gene: TRBJ1-2; clone size: -; CDR3 DNA: TGTGCCAGCAGTGAAGTTTCCCAAGGGGGCCGCTATGGCTACACCTTC; CDR3 protein: CASSEVSQGGRYGYTF
V gene: TRBV14; D gene: -; J gene: TRBJ1-3; clone size: -; CDR3 DNA: TGTGCCAGCAGCCAACCGGCATCTGGAAACACCATATATTTT; CDR3 protein: CASSQPASGNTIYF
V gene: TRBV7-7; D gene: -; J gene: TRBJ2-1; clone size: -; CDR3 DNA: TGTGCCAGTTCAACGGGACACAGCTCCTACAATGAGCAGTTCTTC; CDR3 protein: CASSTGHSSYNEQFF
V gene: TRBV28; D gene: -; J gene: TRBJ1-1; clone size: -; CDR3 DNA: TGTGCCAGCAGTCGCGGGGGGTACATGAACACTGAAGCTTTCTTT; CDR3 protein: CASSRGGYMNTEAFF
V gene: TRBV5-5; D gene: TRBD2; J gene: TRBJ2-3; clone size: -; CDR3 DNA: TGTGCCAGCAGCTTCCCAGCGGGGGGCACAGATACGCAGTATTTT; CDR3 protein: CASSFPAGGTDTQYF
V gene: TRBV27; D gene: -; J gene: TRBJ1-5; clone size: -; CDR3 DNA: TGTGCCAGCAGTTTATCAGGGGGGGGGCAGCCCCAGCATTTT; CDR3 protein: CASSLSGGGQPQHF
V gene: TRBV7-2; D gene: -; J gene: TRBJ2-3; clone size: -; CDR3 DNA: TGTGCCAGCAGCTTAACGGATGCCGCGGGTACGCAGTATTTT; CDR3 protein: CASSLTDAAGTQYF
V gene: TRBV28; D gene: TRBD1; J gene: TRBJ1-2; clone size: -; CDR3 DNA: TGTGCCAGCAGGCATGGGGACAGGGTAGGCTATGGCTACACCTTC; CDR3 protein: CASRHGDRVGYGYTF
V gene: TRBV6-6; D gene: -; J gene: TRBJ1-1; clone size: -; CDR3 DNA: TGTGCCAGCAGTTACGTCGGGGGCGACACTGAAGCTTTCTTT; CDR3 protein: CASSYVGGDTEAFF
V gene: TRBV19; D gene: -; J gene: TRBJ2-1; clone size: -; CDR3 DNA: TGTGCCAGTAGGGCAGGGGTTGCGTCGAGCAATGAGCAGTTCTTC; CDR3 protein: CASRAGVASSNEQFF
V gene: TRBV7-9; D gene: -; J gene: TRBJ1-1; clone size: -; CDR3 DNA: TGTGCCAGCAGCTTACCCTGGGGGGGCCACGACACTGAAGCTTTCTTT; CDR3 protein: CASSLPWGGHDTEAFF
V gene: TRBV5-1; D gene: -; J gene: TRBJ2-5; clone size: -; CDR3 DNA: TGCGCCAGCGCTCTGGGGGACCAAGAGACCCAGTACTTC; CDR3 protein: CASALGDQETQYF
V gene: TRBV30; D gene: TRBD2; J gene: TRBJ2-3; clone size: -; CDR3 DNA: TGTGCCTGGAGTGTACCGCGACTAGCGGGAGGAAACACAGATACGCAGTATTTT; CDR3 protein: CAWSVPRLAGGNTDTQYF
V gene: TRBV19; D gene: -; J gene: TRBJ1-1; clone size: few; CDR3 DNA: TGTGCCAGTAGTTTGGGAAACACTGAAGCTTTCTTT; CDR3 protein: CASSLGNTEAFF
V gene: TRBV2; D gene: -; J gene: TRBJ1-1; clone size: -; CDR3 DNA: TGTGCCAGCAGTGGTCAGGGGAACACTGAAGCTTTCTTT; CDR3 protein: CASSGQGNTEAFF
V gene: TRBV10-2; D gene: -; J gene: TRBJ1-1; clone size: -; CDR3 DNA: TGCGCCAGCAGCGGGAGTGGGGAAGCTTTCTTT; CDR3 protein: CASSGSGEAFF
V gene: TRBV6-6; D gene: -; J gene: TRBJ1-1; clone size: -; CDR3 DNA: TGTGCCGGCAGTTACCGACAGGCCATGAAGAACACTGAAGCTTTCTTT; CDR3 protein: CAGSYRQAMKNTEAFF
V gene: TRBV30; D gene: TRBD1; J gene: TRBJ2-7; clone size: -; CDR3 DNA: TGTGCCTGGAGGGGCCTATGGGACAGGGCCTACGAGCAGTACTTC; CDR3 protein: CAWRGLWDRAYEQYF
V gene: TRBV14; D gene: -; J gene: TRBJ1-2; clone size: -; CDR3 DNA: TGTGCCAGCAGCACTTACAGTAACTATGGCTACACCTTC; CDR3 protein: CASSTYSNYGYTF
V gene: TRBV6-1; D gene: -; J gene: TRBJ2-3; clone size: -; CDR3 DNA: TGTGGGCAGGGGAGGGGAACAGATACGCAGTATTTT; CDR3 protein: CGQGRGTDTQYF